The clone carrying this T cell receptor (beta chain) was seen a single time. CD8+ and CD4+ T cells from blood underwent TCR beta sequencing, which was carried out in a high-throughput format. It was treatment-naive patients with stable or active relapsing-remitting disease who made up the multiple sclerosis controls. TEMRA cells were FACS-enriched, with CD8+ and CD4+ T cells isolated negatively. Per germline, CDR1 LGHNA and CDR2 YNFKEQ. The CDR3 is 16 amino acids. The germline V and J ends were trimmed by 0 bases and 1 base, with 11 bases remaining between them. This record comes from a study of CD8 T cells in Susac syndrome. Random-hexamer reverse transcription was applied to roughly 0.5 to 1 ug RNA. TCRdb ran MiXCR on the immunoSEQ multiplex PCR reads and lists one entry per CDR3 protein. Of about 290,000 distinct CDR3 sequences listed, 70% to 90% are singletons.

The sequence was obtained from a human donor with multiple sclerosis. The chain uses TRBV4-2 and TRBJ2-3; D gene unclear. Sequencing was performed on CD8+ T cells from PBMCs. CDR3 DNA sequence: TGTGCCAGCAGCCAAGAGTGGGCGGTTCGCACAGATACGCAGTATTTT. It yields the protein CASSQEWAVRTDTQYF.